One and the same sample provided the 2 T cell receptor beta chains below, sequenced in a study of blood T cell repertoires in COVID-19. Assay: immunoSEQ multiplex PCR; the TCRdb copy retains only in-frame clones and omits some. The table lists more than 60,000 clones, 75% to 95% of them singletons. Sequencing input: peripheral blood. These receptors came from a human donor in a cohort sampled during active COVID-19.

The V call is TRBV6-5, the J call TRBJ1-5, with D possibly matching TRBD1 (6 bases). The germline V and J ends were trimmed by 2 bases and 7 bases, with 15 bases remaining between them. The CDR3 runs to 15 residues. From germline, CDR1 is MNHEY and CDR2 SVGAGI. The CDR3 nucleotides read TGTGCCAGCAGTTACCGATCGACAGGAGGCCAGCCCCAGCATTTT. It translates to CASSYRSTGGQPQHF.

The CDR3 loop is CASSQVDRGGGYTF. The CDR3 DNA is TGTGCCAGCAGCCAAGTTGACAGGGGGGGAGGCTACACCTTC. The V call is TRBV14, the J call TRBJ1-2; 9 nucleotides line up with TRBD1. Germline V lookup: CDR1 SGHDN, CDR2 FVKESK. The ends lost 1 base at V and 8 bases at J; junction bases unmatched: 5. The CDR3 loop spans 14 amino acids.